These 26 T cell receptor beta chains were all obtained from the same sample, sequenced in a study of T-cell reconstitution after alpha-beta-depleted transplantation in children. Preparation of the TCRbeta library was carried out with unique molecular identifiers. One entry per CDR3 protein results from TCRdb running MiXCR on the PCR reads. The sample holds roughly 340,000 distinct CDR3 sequences, about a sixth seen once. The specimen comprised PBMCs, mostly from graft donor cells, sampled 360 days after TCRalphabeta/CD19-depleted stem cell transplant. These receptors were collected from a male patient under 10 years old who had a stem cell transplant for acute lymphoblastic leukemia, so the T cells may come from the graft donor.

This clonotype was picked up a small number of times. V gene TRBV20-1 combines with J gene TRBJ1-6; TRBD1 matches 8 bases. Germline trimming cut 1 base from V and 10 bases from J; bases unmatched to any gene: 3. The V gene's germline CDR1 is DFQATT and CDR2 SNEGSKA (reference sequence). The CDR3 totals 13 residues. The CDR3 DNA reads TGCAGTGCTAGAGGGCCAGGGGGCTCACCCCTCCACTTT. This translates into CSARGPGGSPLHF.

The sample holds many counts of this clonotype. The chain links TRBV7-3 to TRBJ2-5; D may be TRBD1 or TRBD2 (5 bases each). CDR3 length: 15 residues. The germline V gene has CDR1 SGHTA and CDR2 FQGTGA. V was shortened by 5 bases and J by 4 bases, with 17 bases between the two germline ends. The DNA of the CDR3 is TGTGCCAGCAGCCTTTCGTGGGGACCCTTAGAGACCCAGTACTTC. This codes for CASSLSWGPLETQYF.

This clonotype was detected only a few times. This chain connects TRBV28 to TRBJ1-1, with 9 bases aligning to TRBD1. The CDR3 is made up of 16 amino acids. Germline lookup yields CDR1 MDHEN and CDR2 SYDVKM. J gave up 2 bases and V 5 bases, and 9 bases lay outside the gene matches. This CDR3 is CASSHPGQGINTEAFF. The CDR3 region has the DNA TGTGCCAGCAGTCACCCGGGACAGGGAATAAACACTGAAGCTTTCTTT.

This clonotype was counted a few times. The J gene is TRBJ2-7, the V gene TRBV12-3 or TRBV12-4; TRBD1 is a possible D gene (6 bases). The length of the CDR3 is 14 residues. V lost 8 bases, J lost 2 bases, and 16 bases lay in between. The CDR3 reads CASAQGDGAYEQYF. CDR3 bases: TGTGCCAGCGCACAGGGAGACGGGGCCTACGAGCAGTACTTC.

This clonotype was detected many times. V gene TRBV5-5 combines with J gene TRBJ2-3, with D possibly matching TRBD1 (5 bases). Germline loops: CDR1 SGHKS, CDR2 YYEKEE (reference sequence). The germline V and J ends were trimmed by 2 bases and 1 base, with 11 bases remaining between them. This CDR3 spans 15 amino acids. CDR3 DNA sequence: TGTGCCAGCAGCTTATTGTCCAGGGGCACAGATACGCAGTATTTT. Translating gives CASSLLSRGTDTQYF.

The genes are TRBV27 and TRBJ2-1; 8 bases align to TRBD2. The CDR3 spans 17 residues. Germline CDR1 is MNHEY and CDR2 is SMNVEV (reference sequence). Trimming at V came to 1 base and at J to 5 bases, leaving 10 bases not matched to a gene. The CDR3 protein is CASSLFARTSRDNEQFF. The CDR3 DNA is TGTGCCAGCAGTTTATTTGCCCGGACTAGCCGTGACAATGAGCAGTTCTTC.

This chain uses TRBV12-3 or TRBV12-4 with TRBJ1-5; D remains ambiguous. Trimming removed 5 bases from V and 3 bases from J, with 8 bases in between. The CDR3 consists of 13 residues. The DNA of the CDR3 is TGTGCCAGCAGTGACCGTAACAATCAGCCCCAGCATTTT. Protein: CASSDRNNQPQHF.

The chain carries TRBV29-1 and TRBJ2-7, with D perhaps matching TRBD2 (5 bases). The CDR3 is 15 amino acids. The V gene lost 0 bases and the J gene lost 4 bases, with 16 bases spanning the gap. Germline CDR1 and CDR2: SQVTM and ANQGSEA. The CDR3 loop reads CSVEDHEGPLYEQYF. The CDR3, as DNA: TGCAGCGTTGAAGATCATGAGGGTCCCCTTTACGAGCAGTACTTC.

This clonotype was counted a few times. This chain joins TRBV28 and TRBJ2-7; 11 bases fit TRBD2. The CDR3 has 15 residues. Germline CDR1 reads MDHEN; CDR2 reads SYDVKM. Trimming at V came to 10 bases and at J to 6 bases, leaving 14 bases not matched to a gene. The CDR3 DNA reads TGTGCCATCGGGGAATATAGCGGGAGGGTAATCGAGCAGTACTTC. Protein sequence: CAIGEYSGRVIEQYF.

This clonotype was picked up a small number of times. The CDR3, as DNA: TGCAGTGCTACCGTGGGGGCAAGAATCCAGCCCCAGCATTTT. Protein sequence: CSATVGARIQPQHF. This sequence joins TRBV20-1 and TRBJ1-5; D is perhaps TRBD1 (6 bases). Trimming pared 4 bases from V and 7 bases from J, leaving 17 bases between. The CDR3 is 14 residues long. The germline V gene has CDR1 DFQATT and CDR2 SNEGSKA (reference sequence).

The gene calls are TRBV7-2 and TRBJ2-7; 7 bases agree with TRBD2. Germline values: CDR1 SGHTA, CDR2 FQGNSA. The ends lost 3 bases at V and 3 bases at J; junction bases unmatched: 8. The CDR3 runs 15 residues. Written as DNA, the CDR3 is TGTGCCAGCAGCTTGCCTAGCGGTTCACGCTACGAGCAGTACTTC. Its translation: CASSLPSGSRYEQYF.

This clonotype was counted only a few times. The rearrangement links TRBV12-3 or TRBV12-4 to TRBJ2-3, with unresolved D. Trimming stripped 0 bases from V and 4 bases from J, with 8 bases between. The CDR3 spans 14 residues. CDR3 amino acids: CASSLASQADTQYF. In DNA, the CDR3 is TGTGCCAGCAGTTTAGCATCGCAGGCAGATACGCAGTATTTT.

This clonotype was seen a few times. This chain uses TRBV28 with TRBJ2-7; 10 bases line up with TRBD2. V shed 5 bases and J 0 bases; nucleotides not matched to a gene: 7. The CDR3 extends over 16 amino acids. Germline assignment: CDR1 MDHEN and CDR2 SYDVKM. The CDR3 sequence: CASSPGLARSSYEQYF. The CDR3 DNA is TGTGCCAGCAGTCCGGGACTAGCGAGAAGCTCCTACGAGCAGTACTTC.

This clonotype appeared many times. This sequence joins TRBV4-1 and TRBJ2-7; 10 positions match TRBD2. This CDR3 is 15 amino acids long. The germline CDR1 and CDR2 sequences are MGHRA and YSYEKL. J lost 5 bases, V lost 4 bases, and 8 bases had no gene match. DNA of the CDR3: TGCGCCAGCAGCCCCCGCATAGCGGGAGGACACGAGCAGTACTTC. Protein product: CASSPRIAGGHEQYF.

The rearrangement joins TRBV4-1 to TRBJ2-7; D is tentatively TRBD1 or TRBD2 (5 bases each). V was clipped by 4 bases and J by 2 bases, with 18 bases between them. The CDR3 totals 16 residues. CDR1 is MGHRA, CDR2 YSYEKL, per germline. The DNA for the CDR3 is TGCGCCAGCAGCCCCGGGACGCTTAAGGGAACCTACGAGCAGTACTTC. This encodes CASSPGTLKGTYEQYF.

This clonotype was detected many times. The rearrangement joins TRBV4-2 to TRBJ1-2; TRBD1 might be the D (6 bases). The V gene lost 2 bases and the J gene lost 4 bases, with 14 bases spanning the gap. CDR3 length: 15 residues. Germline values: CDR1 LGHNA, CDR2 YNFKEQ. Here the CDR3 reads CASSQPQGWSYGYTF. CDR3 nucleotides: TGTGCCAGCAGCCAACCACAGGGTTGGAGCTATGGCTACACCTTC.

The CDR3 DNA follows: TGTGCCAGCAGCTGGGGACAGTACAATGAGCAGTTCTTC. Protein: CASSWGQYNEQFF. This rearrangement joins TRBV7-8 to TRBJ2-1; 7 bases match TRBD1. The CDR3 covers 13 residues. The germline CDR1 and CDR2 sequences are SGHVS and FQNEAQ. After removal of 4 bases from V and 4 bases from J, the junction contained 1 base not matched to a gene.

This clonotype was detected ten times or more. The rearrangement uses TRBV28 and TRBJ2-7, with 11 positions matching TRBD2. V lost 6 bases and J lost 1; bases outside the gene matches: 5. Germline V lookup: CDR1 MDHEN, CDR2 SYDVKM. This CDR3 contains 15 residues. CDR3 bases: TGTGCCAGCAGCTTACTAGCGGGAGAGTCCTACGAGCAGTACTTC. Encoded protein: CASSLLAGESYEQYF.

The chain employs TRBV20-1 and TRBJ2-7, with D possibly being TRBD2 (6 bases). The length of the CDR3 is 16 residues. V gave up 4 bases and J gave up 4 bases, with 23 bases separating them. CDR1 and CDR2 from the germline V gene are DFQATT and SNEGSKA (reference sequence). CDR3 sequence reads: CSATRFSGTSYYEQYF. The DNA of the CDR3 is TGCAGTGCTACCAGATTCTCCGGGACTTCTTATTACGAGCAGTACTTC.

The V call is TRBV29-1, the J call TRBJ2-7, with no clear D. Looked up from germline, CDR1 is SQVTM and CDR2 is ANQGSEA. The CDR3 runs 10 residues. Trimming took off 6 bases at V and 4 bases at J, with 7 bases between the two ends. The CDR3 protein is CSVLEYEQYF. The CDR3 DNA reads TGCAGCGTGTTAGAGTACGAGCAGTACTTC.

The V and J genes are TRBV6-2 or TRBV6-3 and TRBJ2-1, with 13 nucleotides matching TRBD2. The CDR3 consists of 21 residues. CDR1 and CDR2 from the germline V gene are MNHEY and SVGEGT. Trimming took 5 bases from V and 0 from J; bases not matched to a gene: 16. The CDR3 here is CASSPTRGLAGDPSSYNEQFF. The CDR3 bases are TGTGCCAGCAGTCCCACCCGCGGACTAGCGGGAGACCCGAGCTCCTACAATGAGCAGTTCTTC.

The sample holds many counts of this clonotype. V gene TRBV11-1 combines with J gene TRBJ2-1; 11 positions agree with TRBD2. Germline V lookup: CDR1 SGHAT, CDR2 FQDESV (reference sequence). J was trimmed by 6 bases and V by 5 bases; bases with no gene match: 15. The CDR3 covers 18 residues. CDR3 nucleotide sequence: TGTGCCAGCAGCCAGGAACATTCACTAGCGGGAGTGGGCAATGAGCAGTTCTTC. This codes for CASSQEHSLAGVGNEQFF.

This clonotype was seen a few times. V gene TRBV2 combines with J gene TRBJ2-5; no definite D call. V dropped 10 bases and J dropped 1 base, with 1 base sitting between them. Germline assignment: CDR1 SNHLY and CDR2 FYNNEI. This CDR3 has 9 residues. CDR3 sequence: CATQETQYF. In DNA form, the CDR3 reads TGTGCCACCCAAGAGACCCAGTACTTC.

V gene TRBV29-1 combines with J gene TRBJ2-3; 7 bases line up with TRBD1. The V and J ends lost 4 bases and 2 bases, in that order; junction bases with no gene match: 12. Germline-derived CDR1 and CDR2 are SQVTM and ANQGSEA. This CDR3 has 16 residues. CDR3 nucleotide sequence: TGCAGCGTTGTGGTGAGGGGGCAGGTGGTCACAGATACGCAGTATTTT. It translates to CSVVVRGQVVTDTQYF.

The chain employs TRBV14 and TRBJ2-7, with TRBD1 matching over 9 bases. Germline V gene sequence: CDR1 SGHDN, CDR2 FVKESK. J lost 1 base, V lost 3 bases, and 10 bases had no gene match. This CDR3 is 17 amino acids long. CDR3 residues: CASSHFPWTGESYEQYF. The CDR3 DNA is TGTGCCAGCAGCCACTTTCCTTGGACAGGGGAATCCTACGAGCAGTACTTC.

This clonotype came up a few times. The CDR3 spells CASSQGQDRVEQFF. The DNA of the CDR3 is TGTGCCAGCAGCCAAGGCCAGGACAGGGTTGAGCAGTTCTTC. This sequence joins TRBV4-2 and TRBJ2-1; 8 positions agree with TRBD1. Germline V gives CDR1 LGHNA, CDR2 YNFKEQ. This CDR3 is 14 amino acids long. After removal of 1 base from V and 9 bases from J, the junction contained 5 bases not matched to a gene.